Following are 6 T cell receptor beta chains from one sample sequenced in a study of memory CD8 T cells in hepatitis C reinfection. Assay: immunoSEQ multiplex PCR; the TCRdb copy retains only in-frame clones and omits some. Counted here are 5,800 or so clones, around 91% occurring once; the ten biggest clones make up 22%. Specified time point: pre-reinfection, 55 to 20 weeks before reinfection detection. Sorted cells were sequenced directly ex vivo without any in vitro expansion. The sample comprised naive CD8+ T cells sorted from blood. The source is a man aged 50 to 60 with hepatitis C virus infection.

V usage is TRBV9 and J usage is TRBJ1-1, with D hard to call. The V end lost 3 bases, the J end lost 0 bases, and 12 bases lay between the germline ends. The CDR3 totals 15 residues. The germline V gene encodes CDR1 SGDLS and CDR2 YYNGEE. The CDR3 region is CASSASGAMNTEAFF. The CDR3 bases are TGTGCCAGCAGCGCATCAGGTGCCATGAACACTGAAGCTTTCTTT.

The table lists this clone with a few counts. V gene TRBV5-4 combines with J gene TRBJ2-7; TRBD2 might be the D (6 bases). This CDR3 is built from 14 residues. Trimming cost V 3 bases and J 2 bases, with 12 bases left between them. Germline CDR1 SGHNT, CDR2 YYREEE (reference sequence). CDR3 sequence: CASSSSAGTYEQYF. In DNA, the CDR3 is TGTGCCAGCAGCTCTAGCGCCGGGACCTACGAGCAGTACTTC.

Comment on this clone: This likely came from a read error, as a far larger clone is one base away. The chain links TRBV5-4 to TRBJ2-7; 8 nucleotides line up with TRBD2. This CDR3 spans 14 amino acids. Germline V lookup: CDR1 SGHNT, CDR2 YYREEE (reference sequence). Here the CDR3 DNA reads TGTGCCAGCAGCTTAAGCGGGAGCTCCTACGGGCAGTACTTC. It specifies CASSLSGSSYGQYF.

The rearrangement uses TRBV30 and TRBJ2-7, with TRBD1 matching 11 bases. The CDR3 contains 14 residues. V lost 4 bases to trimming and J lost 7 bases; unmatched junction nucleotides: 9. The germline CDR1 and CDR2 sequences are GTSNPN and SVGIG (reference sequence). CDR3 amino acids: CAWNPGQGVVEQYF. In DNA form, the CDR3 reads TGTGCCTGGAACCCGGGACAGGGGGTAGTTGAGCAGTACTTC.

The V gene is TRBV4-1, the J gene TRBJ2-1; 8 bases agree with TRBD2. The germline V gene encodes CDR1 MGHRA and CDR2 YSYEKL. The CDR3 is 16 amino acids. Losses at the gene ends were 2 bases for V and 7 bases for J; bases not matched to a gene: 10. CDR3 amino acids: CASSQTTSEFRNEQFF. In DNA, the CDR3 is TGCGCCAGCAGCCAAACGACTAGCGAATTTCGGAATGAGCAGTTCTTC.

CDR3 sequence: CASSFTGAIMEGEQFF. CDR3 sequence (DNA): TGTGCCAGCAGCTTTACCGGGGCAATAATGGAGGGTGAGCAGTTCTTC. This rearrangement joins TRBV5-6 to TRBJ2-1, with D possibly matching TRBD2 (6 bases). Trimming left V 2 bases short and J 9 bases short, with 21 bases between. The CDR3 runs to 16 residues. CDR1 is SGHDT and CDR2 is YYEEEE in the germline V gene.